These 18 T cell receptor beta chains originate from one sample sequenced in a study of CD8+CD57+ T cells in acquired aplastic anemia. The template used for profiling TCR beta VDJ and CDR3 was genomic DNA. TCRdb ran MiXCR on the reads and lists one entry per CDR3 protein. The sample has about 200,000 distinct CDR3 sequences; approximately 51% are singletons. CD8+CD57+ cell expansion had been shown by flow cytometry in patients chosen for sequencing. The sequenced sample was sorted CD4+, CD8+, or CD8+CD57+ T cells (not recorded which) from PBMCs. Receptor source: a human donor with aplastic anemia.

Worth noting for this clonotype: A read error may be the cause here, since a much bigger clone is one base away. The CDR3 does not end in the conserved phenylalanine or tryptophan, so this is likely a read error. The CDR3 region is CAARAIGTSVNNEQFS. The CDR3 nucleotides are TGTGCCGCTCGAGCCATCGGGACTAGCGTCAACAATGAGCAGTTCTCC. The chain links TRBV6-1 to TRBJ2-1; 10 bases are shared with TRBD2. Per the germline V gene, CDR1 is MNHNS and CDR2 is SASEGT. The CDR3 has 16 amino acids. V lost 11 bases, J lost 5 bases, and 15 bases stayed unmatched.

This clonotype was seen at least ten times. The V and J genes are TRBV19 and TRBJ2-7, with a possible D match to TRBD1 (6 bases). V gave up 5 bases and J gave up 0 bases, with 11 bases separating them. The CDR3 totals 14 residues. Germline V gene sequence: CDR1 LNHDA, CDR2 SQIVND (reference sequence). DNA for the CDR3: TGTGCCAGTAGTGCCCGGGACAACTCCTACGAGCAGTACTTC. Translating gives CASSARDNSYEQYF.

On this clonotype itself: A clone one base away is much larger, so this may be a read error. This chain joins TRBV5-1 and TRBJ2-7, with 10 nucleotides matching TRBD1. Trimming took 0 bases from V and 1 from J; bases not matched to a gene: 7. Looked up from germline, CDR1 is SGHRS and CDR2 is YFSETQ. The CDR3 runs 17 residues. CDR3 region: CASSLEKVDRGSYEQYF. For the CDR3, the DNA is TGCGCCAGCAGCTTGGAAAAGGTGGACAGGGGGTCCTACGAGCAGTACTTC. The variable domain in full, completed from reference TRBV5-1 and TRBJ2-7, reads KAGVTQTPRYLIKTRGQQVTLSCSPISGHRSVSWYQQTPGQGLQFLFEYFSETQRNKGNFPGRFSGRQFSNSRSEMNVSTLELGDSALYLCASSLEKVDRGSYEQYFGPGTRLTVT.

This clonotype was detected only once. This CDR3 reads CASSIAQLGPYEQYF. CDR3 DNA sequence: TGTGCCAGTAGTATAGCCCAGCTAGGTCCCTACGAGCAGTACTTC. This chain links TRBV19 with TRBJ2-7; D ambiguous. Trimming cost V 1 base and J 2 bases, with 12 bases left between them. CDR3 length: 15 residues. CDR1 LNHDA and CDR2 SQIVND come from the germline V gene (reference sequence).

This rearrangement joins TRBV20-1 to TRBJ1-2; TRBD1 agrees at 7 bases. This CDR3 comprises 14 residues. In germline, CDR1 is DFQATT, CDR2 SNEGSKA (reference sequence). Trimming took 2 bases from V and 4 from J; bases not matched to a gene: 7. The CDR3 spells CSARKQGTTYGYTF. For the CDR3, the DNA is TGCAGTGCTAGAAAACAGGGGACGACCTATGGCTACACCTTC.

In this sample, this clonotype turned up a few times. It may be a read error: a sequence one base away is much more abundant. The genes are TRBV5-1 and TRBJ2-3; D ambiguous. CDR1 is SGHRS, CDR2 YFSETQ, per germline. The CDR3 has 13 residues. The CDR3 reads CAGSVGSGLTLYF. The CDR3 nucleotides read TGCGCCGGCAGCGTGGGGTCAGGTCTAACTCTGTATTTT.

The chain recombines TRBV20-1 with TRBJ1-2; 9 bases line up with TRBD1. The CDR3 extends over 13 amino acids. Trimming removed 6 bases from V and 6 bases from J; junction bases left unmatched: 8. Looked up from germline, CDR1 is DFQATT and CDR2 is SNEGSKA (reference sequence). The CDR3 DNA reads TGCAGTGCAAATCTACAGGGGGCGAATGGCTACACCTTC. It is translated as CSANLQGANGYTF.

This sequence joins TRBV20-1 and TRBJ2-2; 12 positions match TRBD2. The V gene's germline CDR1 is DFQATT and CDR2 SNEGSKA (reference sequence). The ends lost 3 bases at V and 0 bases at J; junction bases unmatched: 5. The CDR3 covers 17 residues. The DNA of the CDR3 is TGCAGTGCTAGGGAGCCTAGCGGGGGGGCGAACACCGGGGAGCTGTTTTTT. Protein: CSAREPSGGANTGELFF.

As to this clonotype: A much larger clone lies a single base off, so this may be a read error. This chain connects TRBV9 to TRBJ1-6; D remains ambiguous. The CDR3 consists of 12 residues. The V gene's germline CDR1 is SGDLS and CDR2 YYNGEE. V was shortened by 3 bases and J by 7 bases, with 5 bases between the two germline ends. As DNA, the CDR3 is TGTGCCAGCAGCGGCTTAAATTCACCCCTCCACTTT. Translating it yields CASSGLNSPLHF.

This clonotype was counted many times. The CDR3 region is CASRSGQAGSYEQYF. CDR3 bases: TGTGCCAGCAGGTCCGGACAGGCGGGTTCCTACGAGCAGTACTTC. The chain joins TRBV12-3 or TRBV12-4 to TRBJ2-7; 7 bases map to TRBD1. The V gene end was trimmed by 6 bases and the J gene end by 1 base; junction bases not matched to a gene: 9. The CDR3 spans 15 residues.

This clonotype has more than one count but fewer than ten. The V gene is TRBV2, the J gene TRBJ2-5; possibly TRBD1 for D (6 bases). Deletions cut 7 bases from V and 2 bases from J, with 11 bases between. The V gene's germline CDR1 is SNHLY and CDR2 FYNNEI. The CDR3 runs to 13 residues. The CDR3 is CASNRQVQETQYF. As DNA, the CDR3 is TGTGCCAGCAACAGACAGGTTCAAGAGACCCAGTACTTC.

Concerning this clonotype itself: The CDR3 does not end in the conserved phenylalanine or tryptophan, so this is likely a read error. The limits of the CDR3 on the DNA are not certain, so only TCRdb's listed CDR3 is given. The chain has TRBV7-9 and TRBJ1-1; TRBD1, as called in the table, went unchecked against the DNA. The CDR3 is 9 residues long, ends included. Germline CDR1 reads SEHNR; CDR2 reads FQNEAQ (reference sequence). CDR3 loop: CASSSQGFG.

In its sample, this clonotype was seen many times. The chain is built from TRBV24-1 and TRBJ1-5; tentatively, D is TRBD1 (5 bases). CDR1 and CDR2 from the germline V gene are KGHDR and SFDVKD. V dropped 3 bases and J dropped 15 bases, with 14 bases sitting between them. The CDR3 runs 12 residues. The CDR3 is CATSDTKTVLHF. As DNA, the CDR3 is TGTGCCACCAGTGATACTAAGACAGTCTTGCATTTT.

Turning to this clonotype: Since a much larger clone is just one base distant, this may be a read error. This chain joins TRBV5-1 and TRBJ1-1; no clear D. The CDR3 consists of 14 residues. The germline V gene encodes CDR1 SGHRS and CDR2 YFSETQ. The CDR3 sequence: CASSLVGRSTEALF. The CDR3 coding sequence is TGCGCCAGCAGCTTGGTAGGGAGGAGCACTGAAGCTCTCTTT.

V is TRBV20-1 and J is TRBJ1-6, with 7 bases that match TRBD1. V lost 3 bases and J lost 4; bases outside the gene matches: 6. This CDR3 spans 15 amino acids. Germline V CDR1 and CDR2: DFQATT, SNEGSKA (reference sequence). The CDR3 is CSASQPGQYNSPLHF. CDR3 DNA: TGCAGTGCTAGTCAACCGGGACAGTATAATTCACCCCTCCACTTT.

Points on this clonotype: A junction boundary mismatches the germline segment, possibly from a read error. This chain connects TRBV10-3 to TRBJ2-7, with TRBD1 as a possible D gene (6 bases). The CDR3 runs 17 residues. Germline values: CDR1 ENHRY, CDR2 SYGVKD. CDR3 DNA sequence: TGTGCCAGCAGTGCCGCGCACACAGGGATGCTTGGGGACGAGCAGTACTTC. It encodes CASSAAHTGMLGDEQYF.

In this sample, this clonotype turned up many times. The chain has TRBV3-1 and TRBJ1-2; no firm D call. Trimming cost V 1 base and J 8 bases, with 11 bases left between them. The CDR3 extends over 13 amino acids. In germline, CDR1 is LGHDT, CDR2 YNNKEL (reference sequence). CDR3 nucleotides: TGTGCCAGCAGCCAAGGCGCGGACGTAGGCTACACCTTC. It codes for CASSQGADVGYTF.

V usage is TRBV7-2 and J usage is TRBJ2-1, with a possible D match to TRBD2 (6 bases). The V and J ends lost 3 bases and 6 bases respectively, with 21 bases between them. CDR3 length equals 17 residues. Per germline, CDR1 SGHTA and CDR2 FQGNSA. The CDR3 sequence: CASSLGPTSRGINEQFF. The CDR3 nucleotides are TGTGCCAGCAGCTTGGGTCCCACTAGCCGGGGTATCAATGAGCAGTTCTTC.